Below are 28 T cell receptor beta chains sequenced from a single sample in a study of T-cell reconstitution after alpha-beta-depleted transplantation in children. Preparation of the TCRbeta library involved a method that used unique molecular identifiers. TCRdb called the PCR reads again in MiXCR, with one record for every CDR3 protein. The profile covers over 85,000 distinct CDR3 sequences, with under 7% appearing a single time and about 6% taken by the ten largest. The source was PBMCs, mostly from graft donor cells, collected 60 days after TCRalphabeta/CD19-depleted stem cell transplant. The source is a female patient aged 2 to 10 who had a stem cell transplant for Fanconi anemia, so the T cells may come from the graft donor.

This clonotype was seen many times. The chain combines TRBV6-1 with TRBJ2-2; D gene unclear. Germline CDR1 is MNHNS and CDR2 is SASEGT. CDR3 length: 13 amino acids. The V end lost 7 bases, the J end lost 0 bases, and 6 bases lay between the germline ends. The CDR3, as DNA: TGTGCCAGCATACGCGCGAACACCGGGGAGCTGTTTTTT. Residues: CASIRANTGELFF.

This clonotype was observed at least ten times. The chain carries TRBV20-1 and TRBJ2-7, with TRBD1 identical over 10 bases. Unmatched junction bases numbered 5, after V lost 3 bases and J lost 6 bases. The CDR3 is 13 amino acids. Germline loops: CDR1 DFQATT, CDR2 SNEGSKA (reference sequence). The CDR3: CSASRQGASEQYF. CDR3 sequence (DNA): TGCAGTGCTAGTAGACAGGGGGCATCCGAGCAGTACTTC.

This clonotype was seen repeatedly, ten times or more. The V gene is TRBV29-1, the J gene TRBJ1-1; D unclear. The CDR3 is made up of 9 amino acids. V dropped 1 base and J dropped 8 bases, with 2 bases sitting between them. Germline V gives CDR1 SQVTM, CDR2 ANQGSEA. This chain's CDR3 is CSVEGEAFF. CDR3 in DNA: TGCAGCGTTGAAGGGGAAGCTTTCTTT.

This chain uses TRBV5-1 with TRBJ1-2; D uncertain. In germline, CDR1 is SGHRS, CDR2 YFSETQ. The CDR3 consists of 16 residues. With 0 bases removed from V and 5 bases from J, the gap between germline ends came to 17 bases. CDR3 DNA sequence: TGCGCCAGCAGCTTGGCCGGTGGGCTTACGGCATATGGCTACACCTTC. It encodes CASSLAGGLTAYGYTF. Full variable domain (missing parts from reference TRBV5-1 and TRBJ1-2): KAGVTQTPRYLIKTRGQQVTLSCSPISGHRSVSWYQQTPGQGLQFLFEYFSETQRNKGNFPGRFSGRQFSNSRSEMNVSTLELGDSALYLCASSLAGGLTAYGYTFGSGTRLTVV.

Many counts were recorded for this clonotype. The chain combines TRBV5-1 with TRBJ1-1, with D unclear. Germline-derived CDR1 and CDR2 are SGHRS and YFSETQ. V was shortened by 0 bases and J by 7 bases, with 7 bases between the two germline ends. The CDR3 extends over 12 amino acids. The CDR3 here is CASSLDRNEAFF. The CDR3 coding sequence is TGCGCCAGCAGCTTGGACAGAAATGAAGCTTTCTTT.

This clonotype has a count of ten or more. V and J are TRBV29-1 and TRBJ2-7; D is possibly TRBD1 (5 bases). Germline loops: CDR1 SQVTM, CDR2 ANQGSEA. The ends were cut back, 1 base at V and 4 bases at J, with 17 bases in the middle. The CDR3 consists of 15 residues. The CDR3 nucleotides are TGCAGCGTTGAAGGAGTCCTGGGAAAGGGGTACGAGCAGTACTTC. Translated: CSVEGVLGKGYEQYF.

This clonotype appeared a few times. The rearrangement joins TRBV2 to TRBJ2-3; maybe TRBD1 (5 bases). The CDR3 is 15 residues long. V was shortened by 8 bases and J by 2 bases, with 17 bases between the two germline ends. From germline, CDR1 is SNHLY and CDR2 FYNNEI. For the CDR3, the DNA is TGTGCCAGCGCTCTCAGACAGACCTCCACAGATACGCAGTATTTT. It translates to CASALRQTSTDTQYF.

This clonotype was counted only a few times. The chain joins TRBV3-1 to TRBJ1-1; possible D gene TRBD1, 5 bases. CDR3 size: 14 residues. The V gene's germline CDR1 is LGHDT and CDR2 YNNKEL (reference sequence). V gave up 2 bases and J gave up 4 bases, with 11 bases separating them. The CDR3 nucleotides are TGTGCCAGCAGCCAATCTCCTGGGGCCACTGAAGCTTTCTTT. It specifies CASSQSPGATEAFF.

This clonotype has at least ten counts. This rearrangement joins TRBV7-8 to TRBJ2-1; no firm D call. This CDR3 is 16 amino acids long. The germline V gene encodes CDR1 SGHVS and CDR2 FQNEAQ. Trimming left V 5 bases short and J 0 bases short, with 14 bases between. This CDR3 reads CASSRTVADSYNEQFF. CDR3 bases: TGTGCCAGCAGCCGGACCGTGGCGGACTCCTACAATGAGCAGTTCTTC.

The gene calls are TRBV2 and TRBJ2-3; D remains ambiguous. The ends were cut back, 8 bases at V and 0 bases at J, with 15 bases in the middle. This CDR3 contains 15 residues. Germline CDR1 reads SNHLY; CDR2 reads FYNNEI. In DNA, the CDR3 is TGTGCCAGCTTTCCGGCGGTCGCTAGCACAGATACGCAGTATTTT. Residues: CASFPAVASTDTQYF.

The sample holds many counts of this clonotype. The V gene is TRBV4-2, the J gene TRBJ2-7; 7 bases agree with TRBD2. The CDR3 covers 15 residues. The V gene's germline CDR1 is LGHNA and CDR2 YNFKEQ. Trimming removed 0 bases from V and 6 bases from J; junction bases left unmatched: 8. The CDR3 sequence is CASSQDFGGSGEQYF. The CDR3 bases are TGTGCCAGCAGCCAAGATTTTGGCGGGAGCGGCGAGCAGTACTTC.

This clonotype was counted many times. The chain employs TRBV28 and TRBJ2-2; 11 positions match TRBD1. The CDR3 consists of 18 residues. Germline V CDR1 and CDR2: MDHEN, SYDVKM. V shed 7 bases and J 5 bases; nucleotides not matched to a gene: 15. This chain's CDR3 is CASIRDRGKYPPTGELFF. Written as DNA, the CDR3 is TGTGCCAGCATTCGGGACAGGGGGAAGTATCCTCCAACCGGGGAGCTGTTTTTT.

The V and J genes are TRBV4-2 and TRBJ2-7; a possible D gene is TRBD2 (5 bases). CDR3 length: 14 residues. Looked up from germline, CDR1 is LGHNA and CDR2 is YNFKEQ. Trimming took 0 bases from V and 3 from J, leaving 9 bases between them. This CDR3 is CASSQEGSDYEQYF. The CDR3 coding sequence is TGTGCCAGCAGCCAAGAGGGGAGTGACTACGAGCAGTACTTC.

At least ten counts were recorded for this clonotype. The chain has TRBV10-3 and TRBJ2-7; no reliable D call. Trimming left V 6 bases short and J 3 bases short, with 12 bases between. CDR1 and CDR2 from the germline V gene are ENHRY and SYGVKD. This CDR3 spans 13 amino acids. CDR3 loop: CAIRSGPNYEQYF. CDR3 in DNA: TGTGCCATCAGATCAGGTCCGAACTACGAGCAGTACTTC.

The CDR3 coding sequence is TGTGCCAGCTCACCAAGACAGGGGGGCACAGATACGCAGTATTTT. Translated: CASSPRQGGTDTQYF. V is TRBV18 and J is TRBJ2-3; 9 nucleotides agree with TRBD1. CDR1 is KGHSH, CDR2 LQKENI, per germline. This CDR3 comprises 15 residues. Trimming cost V 2 bases and J 1 base; bases outside gene matches: 1.

The rearrangement joins TRBV24-1 to TRBJ2-1; TRBD1 or TRBD2 may be the D gene (5 bases each). The CDR3 is 14 residues long. V lost 4 bases, J lost 5 bases, and 11 bases lay in between. Germline CDR1 is KGHDR and CDR2 is SFDVKD. For the CDR3, the DNA is TGTGCCACCAGTGACCAGGGACCCCACAATGAGCAGTTCTTC. The encoded protein is CATSDQGPHNEQFF.

V gene TRBV11-3 combines with J gene TRBJ2-7, with unresolved D. Germline-derived CDR1 and CDR2 are SGHNT and YENEEA. The CDR3 is made up of 13 amino acids. Trimming cost V 4 bases and J 3 bases, with 10 bases left between them. In DNA, the CDR3 is TGTGCCAGCAGCTATAAACAGTTCTACGAGCAGTACTTC. Translation gives CASSYKQFYEQYF.

This clonotype occurred many times. V and J are TRBV7-2 and TRBJ2-1, with TRBD1 matching 9 bases. The CDR3 is 17 amino acids. The trim removed 2 bases at V and 8 bases at J, leaving 13 bases unmatched. Germline V gene data show CDR1 as SGHTA and CDR2 as FQGNSA. The CDR3 nucleotides read TGTGCCAGCAGCTTATGGTTCGCAGGGACAGGGTCCGATGAGCAGTTCTTC. It yields the protein CASSLWFAGTGSDEQFF.

This clonotype appeared a few times. This chain connects TRBV27 to TRBJ2-1; D is uncertain. Per germline, CDR1 MNHEY and CDR2 SMNVEV (reference sequence). CDR3 length: 13 residues. V was shortened by 2 bases and J by 4 bases, with 6 bases between the two germline ends. The CDR3 DNA is TGTGCCAGCAGTTTAATTAGTTACAATGAGCAGTTCTTC. Translating it yields CASSLISYNEQFF.

This clonotype appeared a few times. The chain combines TRBV20-1 with TRBJ1-5; 7 nucleotides match TRBD1. This CDR3 is 19 amino acids long. V lost 0 bases to trimming and J lost 4 bases; unmatched junction nucleotides: 18. Germline V gives CDR1 DFQATT, CDR2 SNEGSKA (reference sequence). CDR3 protein: CSARDPIWTGPGVNQPQHF. The CDR3 DNA follows: TGCAGTGCTAGAGACCCTATTTGGACAGGACCTGGGGTTAATCAGCCCCAGCATTTT.

This clonotype has at least ten counts. The J gene is TRBJ1-1, the V gene TRBV7-2; no firm D call. V lost 5 bases and J 5 bases, leaving 12 bases between the germline ends. CDR1 is SGHTA and CDR2 is FQGNSA in the germline V gene. The CDR3 spans 13 residues. This CDR3 reads CASSRELGTEAFF. The CDR3, as DNA: TGTGCCAGCAGCCGAGAACTGGGGACTGAAGCTTTCTTT.

In this sample, this clonotype turned up many times. The chain links TRBV12-3 or TRBV12-4 to TRBJ2-4, with TRBD2 matching over 16 bases. The CDR3 spans 15 residues. V lost 5 bases to trimming and J lost 12 bases; unmatched junction nucleotides: 7. The CDR3 sequence: CASSLGLAGGPSQYF. CDR3 bases: TGTGCCAGCAGTCTGGGACTAGCGGGAGGGCCTAGTCAGTACTTC.

This clonotype was seen repeatedly, ten times or more. The chain is built from TRBV20-1 and TRBJ2-7, with 8 bases that match TRBD1. This CDR3 region has 13 residues. J was trimmed by 2 bases and V by 4 bases; bases with no gene match: 4. Germline CDR1 reads DFQATT; CDR2 reads SNEGSKA (reference sequence). In DNA form, the CDR3 reads TGCAGTGCTACGGGACAGGCACCCTACGAGCAGTACTTC. Its protein is CSATGQAPYEQYF.

This clonotype has at least ten counts. The chain combines TRBV27 with TRBJ2-5; D gene ambiguous. Trimming left V 3 bases short and J 6 bases short, with 5 bases between. The germline V gene has CDR1 MNHEY and CDR2 SMNVEV (reference sequence). The CDR3 loop spans 11 amino acids. CDR3 region: CASSLWKTQYF. For the CDR3, the DNA is TGTGCCAGCAGTTTGTGGAAGACCCAGTACTTC.

There are many counts of this clonotype. The rearrangement uses TRBV10-3 and TRBJ2-1, with D possibly being TRBD1 (6 bases). Germline V gene lookup returns CDR1 ENHRY and CDR2 SYGVKD. V was trimmed by 11 bases and J by 10 bases, leaving 24 bases between them. This CDR3 contains 14 residues. CDR3 nucleotide sequence: TGTGCCGCAGGATACAGGGAAACGGTGGGCGAGCAGTTCTTC. Encoded protein: CAAGYRETVGEQFF.

The genes are TRBV2 and TRBJ1-1; 7 bases fit TRBD1. With V trimmed by 4 bases and J by 5 bases, 7 bases remained unmatched. The CDR3 is 14 amino acids. From germline, CDR1 is SNHLY and CDR2 FYNNEI. The CDR3 DNA reads TGTGCCAGCAGTGCTACGACAGGGACGACTGAAGCTTTCTTT. Encoded protein: CASSATTGTTEAFF.

The V and J genes are TRBV6-5 and TRBJ2-2, with D unresolved. Germline values: CDR1 MNHEY, CDR2 SVGAGI. V gave up 7 bases and J gave up 3 bases, with 12 bases separating them. The CDR3 is 14 residues long. The CDR3 spells CASISNRHTGELFF. CDR3 nucleotides: TGTGCCAGCATTTCGAATAGACACACCGGGGAGCTGTTTTTT.

This clonotype was recorded at least ten times. The rearrangement links TRBV5-1 to TRBJ2-1; D may be TRBD1 (6 bases). V shed 4 bases and J shed 4 bases, with 18 bases lying between them. Per the germline V gene, CDR1 is SGHRS and CDR2 is YFSETQ. This CDR3 is built from 16 residues. CDR3 nucleotide sequence: TGCGCCAGCAGCCTCCAGGGGTCTAGCCGGTACAATGAGCAGTTCTTC. Its protein product is CASSLQGSSRYNEQFF.